Below are 17 T cell receptor beta chains sequenced from a single sample in a study of cytomegalovirus exposure and HLA in healthy donors. Use of 60 Vbeta and 13 Jbeta primers characterized the PCR. Sequenced by immunoSEQ multiplex PCR; TCRdb stores in-frame clones only, minus some. This sample yields approximately 100,000 clones, of which 71% are seen a single time; roughly 2.8% belongs to the top ten. Specimen: PBMCs. These receptors came from a female donor in good health and CMV-seronegative.

The chain couples TRBV15 to TRBJ2-2; 8 positions match TRBD1. Per germline, CDR1 LNHNV and CDR2 YYDKDF (reference sequence). The CDR3 sequence is 17 residues long. J gave up 4 bases and V 2 bases, and 9 bases lay outside the gene matches. Here the CDR3 DNA reads TGTGCCACCAGCAGACCCGAACAGGGGGGAACCACCGGGGAGCTGTTTTTT. Amino acid sequence: CATSRPEQGGTTGELFF.

For the CDR3, the DNA is TGTGCCAGCAGCGGCAGGGGTTGGAACTATGGCTACACCTTC. This sequence encodes CASSGRGWNYGYTF. The rearrangement links TRBV11-2 to TRBJ1-2; D might be TRBD1 (6 bases). The CDR3 has 14 amino acids. Between the trimmed V and J ends, which lost 5 bases and 2 bases, there was a span of 12 bases. Germline-derived CDR1 and CDR2 are SGHAT and FQNNGV.

The rearrangement links TRBV18 to TRBJ1-5; TRBD1 matches at 8 bases. Trimming cost V 3 bases and J 2 bases; bases outside gene matches: 3. Germline values: CDR1 KGHSH, CDR2 LQKENI. This CDR3 comprises 15 residues. The CDR3: CASSPGTGGNQPQHF. The CDR3 region has the DNA TGTGCCAGCTCACCCGGGACAGGTGGCAATCAGCCCCAGCATTTT.

The rearrangement links TRBV7-9 to TRBJ2-1; no clear D gene. There are 15 residues in the CDR3. Looked up from germline, CDR1 is SEHNR and CDR2 is FQNEAQ (reference sequence). Trimming removed 1 base from V and 6 bases from J, with 13 bases in between. The CDR3 DNA sequence: TGTGCCAGCAGCTTAGATATCCTAGTGGGCAATGAGCAGTTCTTC. Residues: CASSLDILVGNEQFF.

The V call is TRBV5-4, the J call TRBJ2-1; D might be TRBD1 (5 bases). The CDR3 sequence is 13 residues long. Germline V gene data show CDR1 as SGHNT and CDR2 as YYREEE (reference sequence). With 1 base removed from V and 10 bases from J, the gap between germline ends came to 12 bases. The CDR3 sequence is CASSLYQGTEQFF. CDR3 DNA: TGTGCCAGCAGCTTGTATCAGGGCACCGAGCAGTTCTTC.

The chain carries TRBV6-1 and TRBJ2-7, with D perhaps matching TRBD2 (6 bases). This CDR3 is 13 amino acids long. Trimming removed 8 bases from V and 1 base from J, with 12 bases in between. The germline gives CDR1 MNHNS, CDR2 SASEGT. The CDR3 here is CASAGRLSYEQYF. CDR3 coding DNA: TGTGCCAGCGCGGGACGCCTTTCCTACGAGCAGTACTTC.

This clone was observed a handful of times. V usage is TRBV7-9 and J usage is TRBJ2-4; D may be TRBD2 (6 bases). Trimming removed 5 bases at V and 0 bases at J, with 14 bases between. This CDR3 has 16 residues. Germline V gene data show CDR1 as SEHNR and CDR2 as FQNEAQ (reference sequence). The CDR3 DNA sequence: TGTGCCAGCAGCGAAAGTGGGGGGTCAGCCAAAAACATTCAGTACTTC. This codes for CASSESGGSAKNIQYF. The complete variable domain, with remaining parts taken from reference TRBV7-9 and TRBJ2-4, reads DTGVSQNPRHKITKRGQNVTFRCDPISEHNRLYWYRQTLGQGPEFLTYFQNEAQLEKSRLLSDRFSAERPKGSFSTLEIQRTEQGDSAMYLCASSESGGSAKNIQYFGAGTRLSVL.

V usage is TRBV2 and J usage is TRBJ1-4; TRBD1 matches at 7 bases. From germline, CDR1 is SNHLY and CDR2 FYNNEI. The V segment lost 6 bases and the J segment 4 bases; nucleotides outside the gene matches: 5. The CDR3 covers 14 residues. The CDR3 spells CASSKTGYNEKLFF. The CDR3 DNA reads as TGTGCCAGCAGCAAGACAGGGTATAATGAAAAACTGTTTTTT.

This clone was seen a handful of times. J is TRBJ2-1 and V is TRBV5-1, with 10 bases identical to TRBD2. There are 15 residues in the CDR3. J was trimmed by 4 bases and V by 4 bases; bases with no gene match: 5. CDR1 and CDR2 from the germline V gene are SGHRS and YFSETQ. CDR3 nucleotide sequence: TGCGCCAGCAGCCCCACTAGCGGGAATTACAATGAGCAGTTCTTC. Encoded protein: CASSPTSGNYNEQFF.

The chain couples TRBV9 to TRBJ2-7; D is perhaps TRBD2 (5 bases). Germline values: CDR1 SGDLS, CDR2 YYNGEE. CDR3 length: 14 residues. The germline V and J ends were trimmed by 3 bases and 5 bases, with 15 bases remaining between them. Here the CDR3 reads CASSANQRLNEQYF. The CDR3 nucleotides are TGTGCCAGCAGCGCGAATCAGCGGCTCAACGAGCAGTACTTC.

The chain uses TRBV7-9 and TRBJ2-7; a weak D match, TRBD2 (6 bases). CDR1 and CDR2 from the germline V gene are SEHNR and FQNEAQ (reference sequence). The CDR3 consists of 15 residues. Trimming shortened V by 5 bases and J by 0 bases, and 14 bases separated the two germline ends. The chain's CDR3 is CASSPRGTPSYEQYF. Written as DNA, the CDR3 is TGTGCCAGCAGCCCTCGGGGGACCCCCTCCTACGAGCAGTACTTC.

The chain couples TRBV30 to TRBJ2-3; the D gene is possibly TRBD2 (6 bases). The CDR3 runs 14 residues. Germline V lookup: CDR1 GTSNPN, CDR2 SVGIG (reference sequence). The germline V and J ends were trimmed by 3 bases and 7 bases, with 17 bases remaining between them. This chain's CDR3 is CAWSRGTFPNTQYF. In DNA form, the CDR3 reads TGTGCCTGGAGCCGAGGGACTTTCCCAAATACGCAGTATTTT.

The gene calls are TRBV4-1 and TRBJ1-3, with no clear D. Germline V lookup: CDR1 MGHRA, CDR2 YSYEKL. The CDR3 is 15 amino acids. V was trimmed by 1 base and J by 0 bases, leaving 7 bases between them. CDR3 protein: CASSQVGGSGNTIYF. The CDR3 nucleotides read TGCGCCAGCAGCCAAGTTGGCGGCTCTGGAAACACCATATATTTT.

The V and J genes are TRBV29-1 and TRBJ1-2, with TRBD1 as a possible D gene (5 bases). The CDR3 has 13 residues. CDR1 is SQVTM, CDR2 ANQGSEA, per germline. Trimming removed 4 bases at V and 6 bases at J, with 15 bases between. This chain's CDR3 is CSVVSDSLNGYTF. The CDR3, as DNA: TGCAGCGTTGTTTCAGACAGTCTTAATGGCTACACCTTC.

This chain uses TRBV9 with TRBJ2-3, with 10 positions matching TRBD2. V was clipped by 0 bases and J by 3 bases; unmatched bases: 1. The CDR3 extends over 15 amino acids. Germline-derived CDR1 and CDR2 are SGDLS and YYNGEE. CDR3 region: CASSVDSGRTDTQYF. CDR3 DNA: TGTGCCAGCAGCGTAGATAGCGGGAGGACAGATACGCAGTATTTT.

CDR3 in DNA: TGTGCCAGCAGCCCCGTGACAGGGACTTGGGGCTACACCTTC. Protein sequence: CASSPVTGTWGYTF. The gene calls are TRBV5-4 and TRBJ1-2; 7 nucleotides line up with TRBD1. V was clipped by 4 bases and J by 8 bases; unmatched bases: 11. The CDR3 is made up of 14 amino acids. The germline CDR1 and CDR2 sequences are SGHNT and YYREEE (reference sequence). The variable domain in full, with the rest retrieved from reference TRBV5-4 and TRBJ1-2, is ETGVTQSPTHLIKTRGQQVTLRCSSQSGHNTVSWYQQALGQGPQFIFQYYREEENGRGNFPPRFSGLQFPNYSSELNVNALELDDSALYLCASSPVTGTWGYTFGSGTRLTVV.

V and J are TRBV2 and TRBJ1-4; no reliable D call. Germline V gives CDR1 SNHLY, CDR2 FYNNEI. Trimming cost V 4 bases and J 0 bases, with 6 bases left between them. CDR3 size: 14 residues. CDR3 loop: CASSARSTNEKLFF. The CDR3 bases are TGTGCCAGCAGTGCGCGGTCAACTAATGAAAAACTGTTTTTT.